This T cell receptor (beta chain) came from a study of blood T cell repertoires in COVID-19. The data were produced by immunoSEQ multiplex PCR, yet TCRdb's version contains in-frame clones alone and is incomplete. The data show around 260,000 clones, with approximately 86% seen just once and around 3.6% held by the top ten. With 1 base removed from V and 5 bases from J, the gap between germline ends came to 16 bases. This CDR3 is built from 15 residues. Germline loops: CDR1 SGDLS, CDR2 YYNGEE. The sequenced material came from peripheral blood. J is TRBJ2-7 and V is TRBV9, with D perhaps TRBD1 (6 bases). This receptor was identified in a young man with active or convalescent COVID-19. The CDR3 spells CASSVSAGVEDEQYF. DNA for the CDR3: TGTGCCAGCAGCGTAAGTGCAGGGGTAGAGGACGAGCAGTACTTC.